The T cell receptor beta chain under discussion was sequenced for a study of blood T cell repertoires in COVID-19. Study overall: Samples came from the United States, Italy and Spain, spanning acute and convalescent COVID-19.

Germline loops: CDR1 SGHAT, CDR2 FQNNGV. V was cut by 1 base and J by 2 bases, with 21 bases left in between. The length of the CDR3 is 18 residues. Seattle patients were enrolled during active infection and followed longitudinally. Measured with immunoSEQ multiplex PCR; TCRdb has only the in-frame clones, and not every one. Of some 150,000 clones listed, approximately 85% are singletons. The source material was peripheral blood. The V and J genes are TRBV11-2 and TRBJ2-7; maybe TRBD2 (6 bases). This TCR derives from a woman aged 55-70 years with COVID-19, enrolled during active disease. Here the CDR3 reads CASSLVPPGWGGTYEQYF. As DNA, the CDR3 is TGTGCCAGCAGCTTAGTTCCCCCGGGCTGGGGAGGAACCTACGAGCAGTACTTC.